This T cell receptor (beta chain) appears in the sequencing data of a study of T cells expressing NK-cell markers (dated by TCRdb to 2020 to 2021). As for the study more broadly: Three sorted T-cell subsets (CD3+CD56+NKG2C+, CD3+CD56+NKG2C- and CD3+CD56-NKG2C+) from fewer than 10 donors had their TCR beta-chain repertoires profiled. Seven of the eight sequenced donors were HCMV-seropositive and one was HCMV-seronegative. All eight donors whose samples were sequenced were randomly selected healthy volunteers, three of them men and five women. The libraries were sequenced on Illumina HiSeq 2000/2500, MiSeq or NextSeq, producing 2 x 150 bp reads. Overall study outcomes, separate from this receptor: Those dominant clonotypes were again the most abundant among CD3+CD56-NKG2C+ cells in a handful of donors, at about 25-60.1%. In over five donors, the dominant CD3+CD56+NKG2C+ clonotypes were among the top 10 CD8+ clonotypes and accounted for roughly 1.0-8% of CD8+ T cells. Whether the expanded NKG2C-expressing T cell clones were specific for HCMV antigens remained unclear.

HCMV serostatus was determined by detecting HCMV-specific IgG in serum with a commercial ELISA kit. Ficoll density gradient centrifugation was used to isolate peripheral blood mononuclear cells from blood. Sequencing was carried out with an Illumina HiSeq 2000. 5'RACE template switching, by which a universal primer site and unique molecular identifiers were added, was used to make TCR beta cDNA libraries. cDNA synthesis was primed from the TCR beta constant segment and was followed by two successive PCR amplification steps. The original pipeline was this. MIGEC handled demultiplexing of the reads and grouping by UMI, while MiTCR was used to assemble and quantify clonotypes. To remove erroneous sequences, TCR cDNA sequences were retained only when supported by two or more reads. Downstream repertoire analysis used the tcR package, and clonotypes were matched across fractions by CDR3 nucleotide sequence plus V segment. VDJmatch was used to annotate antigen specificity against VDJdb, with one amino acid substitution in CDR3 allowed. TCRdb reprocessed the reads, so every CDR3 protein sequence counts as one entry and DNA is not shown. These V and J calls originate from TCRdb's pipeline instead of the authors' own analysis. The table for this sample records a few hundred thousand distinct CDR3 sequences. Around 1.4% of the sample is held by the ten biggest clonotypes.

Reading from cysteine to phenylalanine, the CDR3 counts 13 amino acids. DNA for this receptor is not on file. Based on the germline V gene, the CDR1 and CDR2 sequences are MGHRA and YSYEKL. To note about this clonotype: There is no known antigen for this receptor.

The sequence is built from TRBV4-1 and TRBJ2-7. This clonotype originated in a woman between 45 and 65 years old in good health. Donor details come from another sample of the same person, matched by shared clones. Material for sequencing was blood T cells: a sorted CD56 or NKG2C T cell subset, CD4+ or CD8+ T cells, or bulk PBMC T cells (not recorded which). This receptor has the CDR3 CASRPRLGYEQYF.